The clone carrying this T cell receptor (beta chain) occurred many times. Its antigen is undetermined. Germline lookup yields CDR1 SGHNT and CDR2 YYREEE (reference sequence). Between the trimmed V and J ends, which lost 1 base and 2 bases, there was a span of 11 bases. The CDR3 extends over 15 amino acids. The data derive from a study of T cell repertoires in cytomegalovirus infection. TCRdb recomputed calls from the reads with MiXCR, one row per CDR3 protein. This table has some 120,000 distinct CDR3 sequences, over 9.5% appearing once. The chain couples TRBV5-4 to TRBJ2-3; possibly TRBD1 for D (5 bases). The clonotype comes from a human donor in good health (CMV status not recorded). Some clones in this sample may be carry-over from other donors' samples. Sequencing was done on a sample of PBMCs, sequenced either directly or after in vitro stimulation (not recorded which). CDR3: CASSLTGRSTDTQYF. In DNA, the CDR3 is TGTGCCAGCAGCTTGACAGGCCGATCCACAGATACGCAGTATTTT.